This T cell receptor (beta chain) came from a study of T-cell memory formation after mild COVID-19. Germline V gene data show CDR1 as DFQATT and CDR2 as SNEGSKA (reference sequence). The length of the CDR3 is 16 residues. The V end lost 6 bases, the J end lost 0 bases, and 19 bases lay between the germline ends. Via MiXCR, TCRdb re-called the 5' RACE reads, giving one row per CDR3 protein. In the table there are under 450,000 distinct CDR3 sequences, 20% to 30% of which are singletons. This clonotype was obtained from an adult woman who had mild COVID-19 (a few samples of this study predate the infection). Cell type and time point are not known. This chain joins TRBV20-1 and TRBJ2-3; possibly TRBD1 or TRBD2 for D (6 bases each). The sequencing input was PBMCs or a T cell subset sorted from them (not recorded which). CDR3 nucleotides: TGCAGTGCCACCCCGATGGGGGGCCCAAGCACAGATACGCAGTATTTT. Protein sequence: CSATPMGGPSTDTQYF.